The T cell receptor beta chain under discussion was sequenced for a study of response to subunit inactivated influenza vaccine. Findings and caveats of the study: Each seasonal flu vaccination may recruit only limited new T cells, authors suggested.

Using its own MiXCR run on the RT-PCR reads, TCRdb lists one record per CDR3 protein. This table holds about 520,000 distinct CDR3 sequences, about 7.2% found once. With respect to this clonotype: What it recognizes is unknown.

This specimen was PBMCs from blood, taken about 24 months after vaccination. The receptor was isolated from a man aged 45-69 years who received an inactivated influenza vaccine.

CDR3 in DNA: TGTGCCATCAGTGGCATCAACCAAGAGACCCAGTACTTC. This encodes CAISGINQETQYF. The V and J genes are TRBV10-3 and TRBJ2-5; D is ambiguous. V was trimmed by 4 bases and J by 0 bases, leaving 6 bases between them. The CDR3 length is 13 residues. Germline loops: CDR1 ENHRY, CDR2 SYGVKD.